The 14 T cell receptor beta chains in this list originate from one sample, sequenced in a study of blood T cell repertoires in COVID-19. The data were produced by immunoSEQ multiplex PCR, yet TCRdb's version contains in-frame clones alone and is incomplete. Of 310,000 or so clones in the sample, 86% were seen once. The sequenced sample consisted of peripheral blood. All receptors derive from a woman aged 50 to 65 with acute or convalescent COVID-19.

The rearrangement links TRBV29-1 to TRBJ1-1, with 8 positions matching TRBD1. The J segment lost 4 bases and the V segment lost 7 bases, leaving 5 bases of the junction unmatched. The CDR3 runs 12 residues. CDR1 and CDR2 (germline): SQVTM, ANQGSEA. The CDR3 region is CSGHTGGTEAFF. The CDR3 DNA reads TGCAGCGGGCATACAGGGGGCACTGAAGCTTTCTTT.

The chain carries TRBV27 and TRBJ2-7; TRBD2 might be the D (7 bases). The CDR3 covers 13 residues. Germline V gene sequence: CDR1 MNHEY, CDR2 SMNVEV (reference sequence). The V gene lost 7 bases and the J gene lost 7 bases, with 17 bases spanning the gap. The CDR3: CASTRGGSGEQYF. In nucleotides, the CDR3 is TGTGCCAGCACTAGGGGGGGATCAGGGGAGCAGTACTTC.

The chain is built from TRBV5-1 and TRBJ2-3, with 8 bases that match TRBD2. The CDR3 runs 15 residues. The germline V gene has CDR1 SGHRS and CDR2 YFSETQ. The CDR3 DNA reads as TGCGCAACGGGAGAGGCTAGCGGGAGCACAGATACGCAGTATTTT. Its translation is CATGEASGSTDTQYF.

This clone occurred many times. This sequence joins TRBV24-1 and TRBJ2-1; 11 nucleotides line up with TRBD2. V was clipped by 0 bases and J by 8 bases; unmatched bases: 17. Germline V lookup: CDR1 KGHDR, CDR2 SFDVKD. CDR3 size: 20 residues. In nucleotides, the CDR3 is TGTGCCACCAGTGATTTGCAGACTAGCGGGATTACCACCACACACGATGAGCAGTTCTTC. The encoded protein is CATSDLQTSGITTTHDEQFF.

The V call is TRBV2, the J call TRBJ2-7; TRBD2 agrees at 7 bases. V gave up 6 bases and J gave up 5 bases; unmatched junction bases: 10. The CDR3 has 14 amino acids. CDR1 and CDR2 (germline): SNHLY, FYNNEI. This CDR3 reads CASRLGTAGDEQYF. CDR3 nucleotide sequence: TGTGCCAGCAGATTGGGAACCGCGGGAGACGAGCAGTACTTC.

The rearrangement links TRBV21-1 to TRBJ2-3; the table names TRBD2, a call not compared with the DNA. TRBV21-1 is recorded as a pseudogene. The CDR3 is 15 residues long. CDR3 sequence reads: CASNSGGGRPDTQYF. In DNA form, the CDR3 reads TGTGCCAGCAACTCCGGAGGCGGGAGACCAGATACGCAGTATTTT.

This chain joins TRBV28 and TRBJ2-3; a weak D match, TRBD1 (6 bases). This CDR3 has 18 residues. Looked up from germline, CDR1 is MDHEN and CDR2 is SYDVKM. V lost 6 bases and J 0 bases, leaving 22 bases between the germline ends. CDR3 region: CASRGPLLRGRSTDTQYF. CDR3 DNA sequence: TGTGCCAGCAGAGGCCCATTACTCAGGGGAAGGAGCACAGATACGCAGTATTTT.

The chain recombines TRBV9 with TRBJ2-2; D unclear. Germline CDR1 is SGDLS and CDR2 is YYNGEE. V lost 0 bases to trimming and J lost 5 bases, with 8 bases between them. This CDR3 is built from 14 residues. CDR3 bases: TGTGCCAGCAGCGTAGCTACTAAAACCGGGGAGCTGTTTTTT. It yields the protein CASSVATKTGELFF. Full variable domain (rest looked up from reference TRBV9 and TRBJ2-2): DSGVTQTPKHLITATGQRVTLRCSPRSGDLSVYWYQQSLDQGLQFLIQYYNGEERAKGNILERFSAQQFPDLHSELNLSSLELGDSALYFCASSVATKTGELFFGEGSRLTVL.

The J gene is TRBJ1-2, the V gene TRBV2, with D possibly TRBD1 on 6 matching bases. The CDR3 extends over 12 amino acids. The germline V gene encodes CDR1 SNHLY and CDR2 FYNNEI. V was cut by 7 bases and J by 7 bases, with 13 bases left in between. The CDR3 sequence: CASMAGEGGYTF. The CDR3 nucleotides are TGTGCCAGCATGGCAGGGGAGGGTGGCTACACCTTC.

The V call is TRBV6-6, the J call TRBJ1-1; 8 nucleotides match TRBD1. Trimming at V came to 5 bases and at J to 1 base, leaving 3 bases not matched to a gene. CDR3 length: 14 residues. Germline V gene lookup returns CDR1 MNHNY and CDR2 SVGAGI (reference sequence). CDR3 protein: CASSDRGSNTEAFF. The CDR3 DNA reads as TGTGCCAGCAGTGACAGGGGATCGAACACTGAAGCTTTCTTT.

This clone has only one observation. The V gene is TRBV28, the J gene TRBJ2-1; weak D call: TRBD1 (5 bases). The V gene's germline CDR1 is MDHEN and CDR2 SYDVKM. The ends were cut back, 4 bases at V and 6 bases at J, with 7 bases in the middle. The CDR3 is 12 amino acids. The CDR3 DNA is TGTGCCAGCAGTTCCCAGGGCAATGAGCAGTTCTTC. This encodes CASSSQGNEQFF. Together with reference TRBV28 and TRBJ2-1, the CDR3 gives the full variable domain: DVKVTQSSRYLVKRTGEKVFLECVQDMDHENMFWYRQDPGLGLRLIYFSYDVKMKEKGDIPEGYSVSREKKERFSLILESASTNQTSMYLCASSSQGNEQFFGPGTRLTVL.

The CDR3 spells CSAGTSGNNEQFF. The CDR3 DNA sequence: TGCAGCGCCGGGACTAGCGGGAATAATGAGCAGTTCTTC. V and J are TRBV29-1 and TRBJ2-1, with TRBD2 matching over 13 bases. Germline CDR1 and CDR2: SQVTM and ANQGSEA. V gave up 7 bases and J gave up 7 bases; unmatched junction bases: 4. The CDR3 is made up of 13 amino acids.

The chain links TRBV29-1 to TRBJ2-7, with TRBD2 matching over 9 bases. The CDR3 runs to 14 residues. The J segment lost 3 bases and the V segment lost 1 base, leaving 4 bases of the junction unmatched. Germline V gene lookup returns CDR1 SQVTM and CDR2 ANQGSEA. CDR3 bases: TGCAGCGTTGAAGGACTAGCGGAGCACTACGAGCAGTACTTC. Translation: CSVEGLAEHYEQYF.

The V call is TRBV6-6, the J call TRBJ2-7; D is ambiguous. Germline lookup yields CDR1 MNHNY and CDR2 SVGAGI (reference sequence). The CDR3 extends over 13 amino acids. V dropped 0 bases and J dropped 3 bases, with 6 bases sitting between them. The CDR3: CASSYSAVYEQYF. CDR3 DNA sequence: TGTGCCAGCAGTTACTCGGCCGTCTACGAGCAGTACTTC.